The present T cell receptor beta chain was sequenced within a study of blood T cell repertoires in COVID-19. About the study: From the United States, Italy and Spain came samples of acute and convalescent COVID-19.

The V and J ends lost 5 bases and 3 bases respectively, with 11 bases between them. The CDR3 consists of 13 residues. Germline V lookup: CDR1 SEHNR, CDR2 FQNEAQ (reference sequence). Original processing notes: Reference gene primers were amplified, and this amplification served to estimate nucleated cell counts. Profiling relied on immunoSEQ multiplex PCR, and the TCRdb table lists in-frame clones only, not all of them. V and J calls and clone size are given by that table; D and trimming were obtained from the DNA. The table lists about 300,000 clones, around 90% of them singletons, with 1% to 1.5% in the top ten.

The genes are TRBV7-9 and TRBJ2-7; D is possibly TRBD1 (6 bases). The material sequenced was peripheral blood. This sequence was found in a man between 65 and 85 years old with acute or convalescent COVID-19. The CDR3 loop is CASSPEGHYEQYF. In nucleotides, the CDR3 is TGTGCCAGCAGCCCCGAGGGACACTACGAGCAGTACTTC.